This passage covers 12 T cell receptor beta chains from one sample sequenced in a study of identifying expanded T cells in peripheral blood. Assay: immunoSEQ multiplex PCR; the TCRdb copy retains only in-frame clones and omits some. The profile shows 85,000 to 100,000 clones, more than 70% of them singletons. Input material: blood. The receptors were gathered from a person aged 18 to 75 in good health.

As concerns this clone: Sequence at one end of the junction differs from germline and may be a read error. J is TRBJ1-5 and V is TRBV28; 9 bases agree with TRBD1. The CDR3 contains 16 residues. Per germline, CDR1 MDHEN and CDR2 SYDVKM. CDR3 loop: CASSIWGTGSNQPQHF. CDR3 bases: TGTGCCAGCAGTATATGGGGGACAGGGAGCAATCAGCCCCAGCATTTT. Full variable domain (rest looked up from reference TRBV28 and TRBJ1-5): DVKVTQSSRYLVKRTGEKVFLECVQDMDHENMFWYRQDPGLGLRLIYFSYDVKMKEKGDIPEGYSVSREKKERFSLILESASTNQTSMYLCASSIWGTGSNQPQHFGDGTRLSIL.

V gene TRBV28 combines with J gene TRBJ2-1, with TRBD2 matching 10 bases. Trimming took 5 bases from V and 6 from J; bases not matched to a gene: 10. Germline CDR1 and CDR2: MDHEN and SYDVKM. CDR3 length: 16 amino acids. The DNA of the CDR3 is TGTGCCAGCAGTCCACTGTATTCTAGCGGGGGCAATGAGCAGTTCTTC. It codes for CASSPLYSSGGNEQFF.

The CDR3 region is CASRFQGALSTEAFF. As DNA, the CDR3 is TGTGCCAGCAGATTCCAGGGGGCGCTGAGCACTGAAGCTTTCTTT. The J gene is TRBJ1-1, the V gene TRBV11-2, with 8 bases that match TRBD1. The CDR3 runs to 15 residues. Germline loops: CDR1 SGHAT, CDR2 FQNNGV. V lost 6 bases, J lost 4 bases, and 10 bases stayed unmatched.

V is TRBV4-1 and J is TRBJ2-7, with a weak D call TRBD2 (5 bases). V was pared by 0 bases and J by 1 base, with 10 bases between. Germline lookup yields CDR1 MGHRA and CDR2 YSYEKL. This CDR3 has 15 amino acids. As DNA, the CDR3 is TGCGCCAGCAGCCAAGAAGCGGTTGTTTCCTACGAGCAGTACTTC. It encodes CASSQEAVVSYEQYF.

The V call is TRBV6-5, the J call TRBJ2-7; 14 bases fit TRBD2. Trimming took 7 bases from V and 1 from J; bases not matched to a gene: 3. The CDR3 contains 15 residues. Germline V CDR1 and CDR2: MNHEY, SVGAGI. CDR3 DNA: TGTGCCAGCACCAGGACTAGCGGGGGGTCCTACGAGCAGTACTTC. It specifies CASTRTSGGSYEQYF.

V is TRBV21-1 and J is TRBJ2-5; the D call in the table, TRBD1, was not verified against the DNA. The J call could be wrong; TRBJ2-7 is a better fit for the DNA end. TRBV21-1 is described as a pseudogene. This CDR3 is 14 amino acids long. CDR3 residues: CASSKVCRHYEQYF. The CDR3 DNA reads TGTGCCAGCAGCAAAGTGTGCAGGCATTACGAGCAGTACTTC.

The gene calls are TRBV27 and TRBJ1-4, with D possibly TRBD1 on 6 matching bases. Germline loops: CDR1 MNHEY, CDR2 SMNVEV (reference sequence). This CDR3 is built from 16 residues. The CDR3 loop is CATTPTWTATNEKLFF. The CDR3 bases are TGTGCGACAACCCCAACCTGGACAGCAACTAATGAAAAACTGTTTTTT.

The sample holds one count of this clone. This sequence joins TRBV5-4 and TRBJ2-3; TRBD1 agrees at 7 bases. CDR3 size: 14 residues. V lost 0 bases to trimming and J lost 3 bases; unmatched junction nucleotides: 1. Germline V CDR1 and CDR2: SGHNT, YYREEE (reference sequence). This chain's CDR3 is CASSLEQGTDTQYF. The CDR3 bases are TGTGCCAGCAGCTTGGAACAGGGGACAGATACGCAGTATTTT.

J is TRBJ1-1 and V is TRBV28, with unresolved D. Per germline, CDR1 MDHEN and CDR2 SYDVKM. The CDR3 loop spans 12 amino acids. V shed 5 bases and J shed 1 base, with 5 bases lying between them. The CDR3 DNA reads as TGTGCCAGCAGTGAAGGGAACACTGAAGCTTTCTTT. Amino acids: CASSEGNTEAFF.

A single count supports this clone. The chain combines TRBV28 with TRBJ1-3; D perhaps matches TRBD1 (5 bases). The V and J ends lost 4 bases and 0 bases respectively, with 16 bases between them. Germline CDR1 reads MDHEN; CDR2 reads SYDVKM. This CDR3 spans 17 amino acids. The CDR3 here is CASSWGGLGDSGNTIYF. CDR3 bases: TGTGCCAGCAGTTGGGGGGGACTTGGAGACTCTGGAAACACCATATATTTT.

This clone has ten or more counts. The chain has TRBV6-4 and TRBJ2-2, with 8 bases aligning to TRBD1. The CDR3 runs to 14 residues. Germline values: CDR1 MRHNA, CDR2 SNTAGT. Trimming cost V 8 bases and J 3 bases; bases outside gene matches: 5. The CDR3 DNA sequence: TGTGCCAGCCGGGAGACAGGGGACACCGGGGAGCTGTTTTTT. Translating gives CASRETGDTGELFF.

The J gene is TRBJ2-1, the V gene TRBV4-1; TRBD2 agrees at 15 bases. The CDR3 contains 17 residues. V lost 2 bases, J lost 8 bases, and 7 bases stayed unmatched. CDR1 is MGHRA and CDR2 is YSYEKL in the germline V gene. The CDR3 DNA reads TGCGCCAGCAGCCAAAGGACTAGCGGGAGGGCTGGCGATGAGCAGTTCTTC. It encodes CASSQRTSGRAGDEQFF.